A selection of T cell receptor beta chains follows, all from one sample in a study of T cell responses to AZD1222 COVID-19 vaccine. Clones were read by immunoSEQ multiplex PCR, and TCRdb kept only the in-frame ones, dropping some. The table includes some 120,000 clones, approximately 88% detected once. The sequenced sample was peripheral blood, obtained on day 0 of AZD1222 vaccination. All receptors come from an adult in good health. The CDR3 runs from the conserved cysteine through the conserved F or W.

TRBV29-1	TRBJ1-1	CSVGTFTEAFF
TRBV2	TRBJ2-2	CASRRNTGDTGELFF
TRBV30	TRBJ1-3	CASRQGGDTIYF
TRBV28	TRBJ2-6	CASTVSGANVLTF
TRBV6-5	TRBJ2-7	CATQAGQGRHYEQYF
TRBV12-3/TRBV12-4	TRBJ1-4	CASSPYSEKLFF
TRBV5-1	TRBJ1-1	CASSKTGLNTEAFF
TRBV2	TRBJ1-3	CASSDSKVAGNTIYF
TRBV28	TRBJ1-3	CASIAGNTIYF
TRBV5-1	TRBJ1-2	CASRRGSDGYTF
TRBV9	TRBJ2-3	CASSVLGGPPTDTQYF
TRBV5-1	TRBJ2-3	CASSTGLAGDTDTQYF
TRBV7-7	TRBJ1-3	CASSRQFSGNTIYF
TRBV10-1	TRBJ2-3	CASSDRRGDTQYF
TRBV6-5	TRBJ2-2	CASSYQKGTTGELFF
TRBV6-1	TRBJ1-5	CASSEKGPRPQHF
TRBV7-9	TRBJ1-3	CASSSGGAGNTIYF